Listed here are 25 T cell receptor beta chains from one sample, sequenced in a study of blood T cell repertoires in COVID-19. Libraries were prepared by immunoSEQ multiplex PCR; TCRdb keeps only in-frame clonotypes and omits some of them. This sample has roughly 250,000 clones, with 75% to 90% found just once. The sequencing input was PBMCs or T cells enriched from blood (not recorded which). These receptor sequences come from a woman aged 45 to 65 who had recovered from COVID-19.

This clone was picked up a small number of times. The gene calls are TRBV7-9 and TRBJ2-3; TRBD2 agrees at 14 bases. Trimming cost V 5 bases and J 1 base; bases outside gene matches: 5. The V gene's germline CDR1 is SEHNR and CDR2 FQNEAQ (reference sequence). This CDR3 spans 17 amino acids. The CDR3 loop is CASSLGLAGVGTDTQYF. The CDR3 DNA follows: TGTGCCAGCAGCCTGGGACTAGCGGGAGTTGGCACAGATACGCAGTATTTT.

This clone was counted a single time. This chain links TRBV18 with TRBJ2-4; the match to TRBD2 covers 7 bases. The CDR3 covers 16 residues. V lost 5 bases and J lost 0; bases outside the gene matches: 7. In germline, CDR1 is KGHSH, CDR2 LQKENI. CDR3 coding DNA: TGTGCCAGCTCATCGCGGGAGCTCCAAGCCAAAAACATTCAGTACTTC. Amino acids: CASSSRELQAKNIQYF.

This sequence joins TRBV23-1 and TRBJ2-3, with TRBD1 matching over 9 bases. TRBV23-1 is treated as an ORF (open reading frame) with a function not yet certain. Losses at the gene ends were 2 bases for V and 6 bases for J; bases not matched to a gene: 15. This CDR3 spans 18 amino acids. CDR3 region: CASSQEGGQGPPWDTQYF. CDR3 bases: TGCGCCAGCAGTCAAGAAGGGGGACAGGGCCCCCCTTGGGATACGCAGTATTTT.

The chain couples TRBV3-1 (or the pseudogene TRBV3-2) to TRBJ2-7, with 9 bases aligning to TRBD2. V was clipped by 0 bases and J by 3 bases; unmatched bases: 6. This CDR3 region has 16 residues. Germline V gene data show CDR1 as LGHDT and CDR2 as YNNKEL (reference sequence). The CDR3 sequence is CASSQEGLAGIYEQYF. The CDR3 DNA sequence: TGTGCCAGCAGCCAAGAAGGTCTAGCGGGAATCTACGAGCAGTACTTC.

In this sample, this clone turned up a few times. The CDR3 sequence is CASSWTNNNEQFF. CDR3 DNA sequence: TGTGCCAGCAGCTGGACTAATAACAATGAGCAGTTCTTC. This chain connects TRBV7-3 to TRBJ2-1, with D tentatively TRBD2 (6 bases). Trimming pared 4 bases from V and 5 bases from J, leaving 9 bases between. This CDR3 has 13 amino acids. Per germline, CDR1 SGHTA and CDR2 FQGTGA.

The chain is built from TRBV27 and TRBJ1-6; TRBD1 matches at 8 bases. CDR1 MNHEY and CDR2 SMNVEV come from the germline V gene (reference sequence). V lost 3 bases and J lost 6; bases outside the gene matches: 13. The CDR3 length is 18 residues. Here the CDR3 DNA reads TGTGCCAGCAGTTTCCCCGGGCCAGGGGGCTTCTCTAATTCACCCCTCCACTTT. It specifies CASSFPGPGGFSNSPLHF.

J is TRBJ1-2 and V is TRBV18; 12 positions match TRBD1. The germline V gene encodes CDR1 KGHSH and CDR2 LQKENI. The ends lost 2 bases at V and 3 bases at J; junction bases unmatched: 1. The CDR3 runs 15 residues. The CDR3 nucleotides read TGTGCCAGCTCACCAGGGACAGGGGGCGACTATGGCTACACCTTC. It yields the protein CASSPGTGGDYGYTF.

This clone was counted a few times. CDR3 DNA: TGTGCCAGCAGCTTAGCCGGAGGGGGCAAGAGTACTGAAGCTTTCTTT. Its translation is CASSLAGGGKSTEAFF. The chain is built from TRBV7-6 and TRBJ1-1, with 7 bases fitting TRBD1. With 0 bases clipped from V and 5 bases from J, the junction kept 9 bases outside the gene matches. The CDR3 totals 16 residues. The germline V gene has CDR1 SGHVS and CDR2 FNYEAQ.

The chain joins TRBV7-2 to TRBJ2-2; the match to TRBD1 covers 9 bases. V was pared by 5 bases and J by 5 bases, with 6 bases of the junction left unmatched. Germline values: CDR1 SGHTA, CDR2 FQGNSA. The CDR3 length is 15 residues. The CDR3 DNA follows: TGTGCCAGCAGCCGGACAGGGGAAAGGACCGGGGAGCTGTTTTTT. Translated, it gives CASSRTGERTGELFF.

The chain joins TRBV10-3 to TRBJ2-2, with 14 bases identical to TRBD2. The V and J ends lost 6 bases and 2 bases, in that order; junction bases with no gene match: 5. Germline CDR1 reads ENHRY; CDR2 reads SYGVKD. CDR3 length: 17 residues. The CDR3 loop is CAISRGLAGENTGELFF. The CDR3 DNA follows: TGTGCCATCAGCCGGGGACTAGCGGGAGAAAACACCGGGGAGCTGTTTTTT.

This clone has more than one count but fewer than ten. This chain joins TRBV2 and TRBJ1-2; D may be TRBD1 (5 bases). Per the germline V gene, CDR1 is SNHLY and CDR2 is FYNNEI. V was clipped by 2 bases and J by 4 bases, with 11 bases between them. The CDR3 sequence is 14 residues long. CDR3 sequence reads: CASSEIRQSYGYTF. The CDR3 bases are TGTGCCAGCAGTGAAATTCGACAGAGCTATGGCTACACCTTC.

This clone was found a few times. The rearrangement uses TRBV5-1 and TRBJ2-3, with 9 bases fitting TRBD2. The germline gives CDR1 SGHRS, CDR2 YFSETQ. The CDR3 has 16 residues. V dropped 7 bases and J dropped 0; count of bases not matched to a gene: 9. The CDR3 coding sequence is TGCGCCAGCTCCTCTAGCGGGATCTTTAGCACAGATACGCAGTATTTT. Translation: CASSSSGIFSTDTQYF. Full variable domain (remainder filled in from reference TRBV5-1 and TRBJ2-3): KAGVTQTPRYLIKTRGQQVTLSCSPISGHRSVSWYQQTPGQGLQFLFEYFSETQRNKGNFPGRFSGRQFSNSRSEMNVSTLELGDSALYLCASSSSGIFSTDTQYFGPGTRLTVL.

Only a few counts were recorded for this clone. V usage is TRBV6-5 and J usage is TRBJ2-1; D perhaps matches TRBD2 (7 bases). Germline V gene sequence: CDR1 MNHEY, CDR2 SVGAGI. The CDR3 runs 15 residues. The germline V and J ends were trimmed by 1 base and 6 bases, with 13 bases remaining between them. The CDR3 is CASSYLAGASNEQFF. The CDR3 bases are TGTGCCAGCAGTTACTTGGCGGGGGCGTCCAATGAGCAGTTCTTC.

Only one count was recorded for this clone. The chain recombines TRBV28 with TRBJ2-2; D not resolved. This CDR3 comprises 13 residues. With 6 bases removed from V and 4 bases from J, the gap between germline ends came to 9 bases. The germline V gene encodes CDR1 MDHEN and CDR2 SYDVKM. The CDR3 DNA reads as TGTGCCAGCAGCCTCGCGCCCACCGGGGAGCTGTTTTTT. This gives the protein CASSLAPTGELFF. The full variable domain, in which reference TRBV28 and TRBJ2-2 provide the parts outside the CDR3, is DVKVTQSSRYLVKRTGEKVFLECVQDMDHENMFWYRQDPGLGLRLIYFSYDVKMKEKGDIPEGYSVSREKKERFSLILESASTNQTSMYLCASSLAPTGELFFGEGSRLTVL.

The gene calls are TRBV5-6 and TRBJ2-1; 7 nucleotides line up with TRBD1. Germline CDR1 is SGHDT and CDR2 is YYEEEE. With V trimmed by 4 bases and J by 7 bases, 2 bases remained unmatched. The CDR3 has 12 amino acids. CDR3 residues: CASSRTGNEQFF. CDR3 DNA: TGTGCCAGCAGCAGGACAGGAAATGAGCAGTTCTTC.

The chain recombines TRBV14 with TRBJ1-1, with D tentatively TRBD1 (5 bases). The CDR3 is 13 amino acids. Germline V CDR1 and CDR2: SGHDN, FVKESK. V was shortened by 5 bases and J by 4 bases, with 11 bases between the two germline ends. Here the CDR3 DNA reads TGTGCCAGCAGCTCCAGGGAATCCACTGAAGCTTTCTTT. Amino acid sequence: CASSSRESTEAFF.

The chain couples TRBV28 to TRBJ2-7; 9 nucleotides agree with TRBD1. Per germline, CDR1 MDHEN and CDR2 SYDVKM. The ends lost 3 bases at V and 7 bases at J; junction bases unmatched: 10. The length of the CDR3 is 15 residues. The CDR3 reads CASSLWTGAPLEQYF. CDR3 sequence (DNA): TGTGCCAGCAGTTTGTGGACAGGGGCTCCTCTTGAGCAGTACTTC.

The rearrangement uses TRBV28 and TRBJ1-1; D perhaps matches TRBD1 (6 bases). Germline V gene sequence: CDR1 MDHEN, CDR2 SYDVKM. V was shortened by 7 bases and J by 6 bases, with 15 bases between the two germline ends. The CDR3 loop spans 13 amino acids. In DNA, the CDR3 is TGTGCCAGCACCAACATGGGGACACCTGAAGCTTTCTTT. This translates into CASTNMGTPEAFF. Full variable domain (rest looked up from reference TRBV28 and TRBJ1-1): DVKVTQSSRYLVKRTGEKVFLECVQDMDHENMFWYRQDPGLGLRLIYFSYDVKMKEKGDIPEGYSVSREKKERFSLILESASTNQTSMYLCASTNMGTPEAFFGQGTRLTVV.

The chain links TRBV15 to TRBJ1-1; TRBD1 might be the D (6 bases). CDR3 length: 17 amino acids. Germline CDR1 and CDR2: LNHNV and YYDKDF (reference sequence). Deletions cut 3 bases from V and 2 bases from J, with 19 bases between. For the CDR3, the DNA is TGTGCCACCAGCAGGACATATAGGGGGGGCTTTAACACTGAAGCTTTCTTT. Protein sequence: CATSRTYRGGFNTEAFF.

As concerns this clone: The same CDR3 arises from other DNA sequences in this sample as well. The chain joins TRBV20-1 to TRBJ2-1; TRBD2 matches at 8 bases. The CDR3 covers 11 residues. Looked up from germline, CDR1 is DFQATT and CDR2 is SNEGSKA (reference sequence). Trimming cost V 6 bases and J 9 bases; bases outside gene matches: 4. The CDR3 DNA is TGCAGTGCCTCGGGAGGGTTTGAGCAGTTCTTC. Residues: CSASGGFEQFF.

The chain has TRBV28 and TRBJ1-2; maybe TRBD1 (5 bases). Per the germline V gene, CDR1 is MDHEN and CDR2 is SYDVKM. This CDR3 is 15 amino acids long. V lost 3 bases and J 4 bases, leaving 15 bases between the germline ends. CDR3 bases: TGTGCCAGCAGTTTGTCTGGGGGGTCGGGCTATGGCTACACCTTC. Its protein is CASSLSGGSGYGYTF.

The rearrangement uses TRBV2 and TRBJ2-3, with TRBD2 matching over 13 bases. The V gene end was trimmed by 3 bases and the J gene end by 3 bases; junction bases not matched to a gene: 6. This CDR3 comprises 17 residues. Germline V lookup: CDR1 SNHLY, CDR2 FYNNEI. In nucleotides, the CDR3 is TGTGCCAGCAGTGACCTCCGACTAGCGGGAGGAACAGATACGCAGTATTTT. It codes for CASSDLRLAGGTDTQYF.

With respect to this clone: Other DNA sequences of this sample code for an identical CDR3. The chain is built from TRBV5-1 and TRBJ2-5; TRBD2 matches 11 bases. From germline, CDR1 is SGHRS and CDR2 YFSETQ. Trimming cost V 3 bases and J 2 bases; bases outside gene matches: 3. The CDR3 has 15 amino acids. DNA for the CDR3: TGCGCCAGCAGCTGGGGGACTAGCGGTCAAGAGACCCAGTACTTC. Protein product: CASSWGTSGQETQYF.

This chain uses TRBV28 with TRBJ1-3; D gene uncertain. CDR1 is MDHEN and CDR2 is SYDVKM in the germline V gene. CDR3 length: 13 amino acids. Trimming took 3 bases from V and 1 from J, leaving 4 bases between them. The DNA for the CDR3 is TGTGCCAGCAGTTTTTTATCTGGAAACACCATATATTTT. This gives the protein CASSFLSGNTIYF.

This sequence joins TRBV14 and TRBJ2-3; 13 bases map to TRBD2. With 4 bases clipped from V and 5 bases from J, the junction kept 9 bases outside the gene matches. The length of the CDR3 is 17 residues. From germline, CDR1 is SGHDN and CDR2 FVKESK. The CDR3 sequence is CASSRGLAGALRDTQYF. The CDR3 nucleotides are TGTGCCAGCAGCCGTGGACTAGCGGGAGCGCTGAGAGATACGCAGTATTTT.